This T cell receptor (beta chain) is from a study of blood T cell repertoires in COVID-19. Study context: The analysed material was cDNA or gDNA that came from T cells, B-cell-depleted T cells, or PBMCs.

Only in-frame clones appear in the TCRdb table, and some are missing; sequencing was by immunoSEQ multiplex PCR. The sample holds 200,000 to 300,000 clones, approximately 90% seen once. The CDR3 totals 11 residues. The germline gives CDR1 MNHEY, CDR2 SVGAGI. Trimming removed 8 bases from V and 6 bases from J, with 10 bases in between. Participants reported their clinical history, and cohort assignment relied on those reports. In regard to this clone: The same CDR3 also results from other DNA sequences found in this sample.

The receptor's source is a man aged 35 to 55 who had recovered from COVID-19. Sequenced material: PBMCs or T cells enriched from blood (not recorded which). V usage is TRBV6-5 and J usage is TRBJ1-1, with D possibly TRBD1 on 5 matching bases. CDR3 residues: CASGGVPEAFF. CDR3 DNA sequence: TGTGCCAGCGGAGGGGTTCCTGAAGCTTTCTTT.